The 29 T cell receptor beta chains below all came from one sample that was sequenced in a study of T cells in tuberculosis. The time point was: new active TB diagnosis, blood taken before or within 7 days of starting treatment. Assay: immunoSEQ multiplex PCR; the TCRdb copy retains only in-frame clones and omits some. The table lists about 38,000 clones, roughly 95% of them singletons. Sequenced here: PBMCs, sampled at tuberculosis diagnosis. These TCRs come from an adult with tuberculosis.

CDR3 DNA: TGTGCCATCCCAAAATCGGACAGGGGGATTGGTGGCTACACCTTC. It is translated as CAIPKSDRGIGGYTF. The chain employs TRBV25-1 and TRBJ1-2; TRBD1 aligns across 10 bases. CDR3 size: 15 residues. Germline V gives CDR1 MGHDK, CDR2 SYGVNS. The trim removed 10 bases at V and 7 bases at J, leaving 15 bases unmatched.

The chain links TRBV5-1 to TRBJ1-5, with a tentative D call TRBD1 (6 bases). The ends were cut back, 4 bases at V and 6 bases at J, with 11 bases in the middle. This CDR3 region has 13 residues. Germline V lookup: CDR1 SGHRS, CDR2 YFSETQ. CDR3 residues: CASSQQGSQPQHF. The DNA of the CDR3 is TGCGCCAGCAGCCAACAGGGAAGTCAGCCCCAGCATTTT.

The chain employs TRBV19 and TRBJ1-2; D not certain. This CDR3 is built from 14 residues. V gave up 1 base and J gave up 0 bases, with 6 bases separating them. The V gene's germline CDR1 is LNHDA and CDR2 SQIVND (reference sequence). CDR3 loop: CASSIGSTNYGYTF. CDR3 nucleotide sequence: TGTGCCAGTAGTATAGGCAGTACTAACTATGGCTACACCTTC.

The V and J genes are TRBV2 and TRBJ1-3, with 9 bases matching TRBD1. The V segment lost 5 bases and the J segment 7 bases; nucleotides outside the gene matches: 18. CDR3 length: 18 residues. The V gene's germline CDR1 is SNHLY and CDR2 FYNNEI. The CDR3 loop reads CASSLSGTGSLPPNTIYF. Written as DNA, the CDR3 is TGTGCCAGCAGTCTATCCGGGACAGGGTCACTCCCGCCGAACACCATATATTTT. Full variable domain (missing parts from reference TRBV2 and TRBJ1-3): EPEVTQTPSHQVTQMGQEVILRCVPISNHLYFYWYRQILGQKVEFLVSFYNNEISEKSEIFDDQFSVERPDGSNFTLKIRSTKLEDSAMYFCASSLSGTGSLPPNTIYFGEGSWLTVV.

The chain has TRBV18 and TRBJ1-3; tentatively, D is TRBD1 (5 bases). CDR1 KGHSH and CDR2 LQKENI come from the germline V gene. This CDR3 is built from 16 residues. The germline V and J ends were trimmed by 3 bases and 2 bases, with 14 bases remaining between them. CDR3: CASSPGPQSAGNTIYF. CDR3 DNA: TGTGCCAGCTCACCGGGGCCGCAGTCGGCTGGAAACACCATATATTTT. Full variable domain (remainder filled in from reference TRBV18 and TRBJ1-3): NAGVMQNPRHLVRRRGQEARLRCSPMKGHSHVYWYRQLPEEGLKFMVYLQKENIIDESGMPKERFSAEFPKEGPSILRIQQVVRGDSAAYFCASSPGPQSAGNTIYFGEGSWLTVV.

This clone was found once. J is TRBJ2-7 and V is TRBV6-4, with 15 bases identical to TRBD2. CDR3 length: 18 residues. The ends lost 0 bases at V and 2 bases at J; junction bases unmatched: 5. From germline, CDR1 is MRHNA and CDR2 SNTAGT. CDR3 sequence reads: CASSDSGTSGGQAYEQYF. The CDR3 nucleotides read TGTGCCAGCAGTGACTCCGGGACTAGCGGGGGGCAAGCCTACGAGCAGTACTTC.

V is TRBV28 and J is TRBJ1-2; TRBD1 matches 7 bases. There are 12 residues in the CDR3. J gave up 14 bases and V 7 bases, and 13 bases lay outside the gene matches. The V gene's germline CDR1 is MDHEN and CDR2 SYDVKM. The CDR3 nucleotides read TGTGCCAGCACCCTCGACAGGGTGGTTTGGACCTTC. Amino acids: CASTLDRVVWTF.

This rearrangement joins TRBV2 to TRBJ2-7; 12 bases line up with TRBD2. This CDR3 has 15 amino acids. V lost 6 bases and J lost 2; bases outside the gene matches: 5. Germline V gene sequence: CDR1 SNHLY, CDR2 FYNNEI. For the CDR3, the DNA is TGTGCCAGCAGCTCTACTAGCGGGGGGACCTACGAGCAGTACTTC. Translated, it gives CASSSTSGGTYEQYF.

The J gene is TRBJ1-2, the V gene TRBV19; 7 bases are a match to TRBD1. CDR3 length: 15 amino acids. Trimming removed 3 bases from V and 6 bases from J; junction bases left unmatched: 10. Germline CDR1 LNHDA, CDR2 SQIVND (reference sequence). Written as DNA, the CDR3 is TGTGCCAGTAGTATCTTCTCAGGGGGTAGGAATGGCTACACCTTC. Translation gives CASSIFSGGRNGYTF.

CDR3 DNA sequence: TGTGCCACCAGCAGAGAGGGACAGAAGACCTATGGCTACACCTTC. Residues: CATSREGQKTYGYTF. V and J are TRBV15 and TRBJ1-2; the match to TRBD1 covers 7 bases. Unmatched junction bases numbered 5, after V lost 0 bases and J lost 4 bases. CDR3 length equals 15 residues. In germline, CDR1 is LNHNV, CDR2 YYDKDF (reference sequence).

The J gene is TRBJ2-3, the V gene TRBV7-2; the D gene is possibly TRBD2 (5 bases). The CDR3 totals 14 residues. Trimming took off 3 bases at V and 5 bases at J, with 12 bases between the two ends. The V gene's germline CDR1 is SGHTA and CDR2 FQGNSA. CDR3 loop: CASSLGSDGDTQYF. In nucleotides, the CDR3 is TGTGCCAGCAGCTTGGGTAGCGATGGAGATACGCAGTATTTT.

A remark on this clone: Other DNA sequences in this sample translate to the same CDR3. V usage is TRBV27 and J usage is TRBJ1-2; D ambiguous. The CDR3 runs 12 residues. The germline gives CDR1 MNHEY, CDR2 SMNVEV (reference sequence). V was clipped by 7 bases and J by 4 bases, with 10 bases between them. The CDR3 DNA sequence: TGTGCCAGCAAGACGGGATCCTATGGCTACACCTTC. As protein: CASKTGSYGYTF.

This chain links TRBV5-1 with TRBJ2-3; D possibly corresponds to TRBD2 (6 bases). Germline V gene sequence: CDR1 SGHRS, CDR2 YFSETQ. The CDR3 has 15 residues. V was trimmed by 5 bases and J by 3 bases, leaving 16 bases between them. For the CDR3, the DNA is TGCGCCAGCAGAAACATACTAGCTGATACAGATACGCAGTATTTT. Protein: CASRNILADTDTQYF.

V gene TRBV5-4 combines with J gene TRBJ2-3, with D perhaps matching TRBD2 (7 bases). The CDR3 has 16 amino acids. The germline CDR1 and CDR2 sequences are SGHNT and YYREEE (reference sequence). Trimming shortened V by 4 bases and J by 3 bases, and 18 bases separated the two germline ends. CDR3 nucleotide sequence: TGTGCCAGCAGCCAGAGTAGGGGGGGGACTACAGATACGCAGTATTTT. This gives the protein CASSQSRGGTTDTQYF.

This clone has just one count. The J gene is TRBJ1-5, the V gene TRBV19; 9 bases match TRBD1. The germline V gene encodes CDR1 LNHDA and CDR2 SQIVND (reference sequence). V shed 2 bases and J 9 bases; nucleotides not matched to a gene: 5. This CDR3 spans 14 amino acids. This CDR3 reads CASSISGQGRPQHF. DNA of the CDR3: TGTGCCAGTAGTATATCGGGACAGGGTCGGCCCCAGCATTTT.

J is TRBJ2-2 and V is TRBV2; D may be TRBD1 (5 bases). The CDR3 covers 13 residues. V lost 6 bases and J lost 6, with 11 bases in between. The germline V gene has CDR1 SNHLY and CDR2 FYNNEI. CDR3 sequence: CASRFSGSGELFF. The DNA of the CDR3 is TGTGCCAGCAGGTTCTCAGGGTCCGGGGAGCTGTTTTTT.

This clone was detected once. The chain uses TRBV13 and TRBJ1-6; 8 bases are shared with TRBD1. Germline V gene lookup returns CDR1 PRHDT and CDR2 FYEKMQ (reference sequence). The CDR3 length is 17 residues. V was pared by 2 bases and J by 0 bases, with 3 bases of the junction left unmatched. CDR3 sequence: CASSLTTGVSYNSPLHF. The CDR3 DNA follows: TGTGCCAGCAGCTTAACGACAGGGGTCTCCTATAATTCACCCCTCCACTTT.

The chain uses TRBV18 and TRBJ2-7; TRBD1 might be the D (9 bases). Germline V lookup: CDR1 KGHSH, CDR2 LQKENI. The CDR3 is 17 residues long. V lost 2 bases, J lost 6 bases, and 23 bases lay in between. This CDR3 is CASSPGQGPSGGGEQYF. The CDR3 nucleotides read TGTGCCAGCTCACCAGGACAGGGGCCCTCCGGGGGGGGCGAGCAGTACTTC.

Here the CDR3 reads CASSPAGVNTGELFF. The CDR3 region has the DNA TGTGCCAGCTCACCAGCAGGGGTGAACACCGGGGAGCTGTTTTTT. The V gene is TRBV18, the J gene TRBJ2-2; TRBD1 is a possible D gene (6 bases). Trimming took off 2 bases at V and 1 base at J, with 8 bases between the two ends. Germline loops: CDR1 KGHSH, CDR2 LQKENI. The CDR3 totals 15 residues.

The V and J genes are TRBV11-2 and TRBJ1-6, with TRBD1 matching 9 bases. Germline V lookup: CDR1 SGHAT, CDR2 FQNNGV. V was pared by 5 bases and J by 10 bases, with 9 bases of the junction left unmatched. The CDR3 is 15 amino acids. CDR3: CASSTWTGVISPLHF. The CDR3 nucleotides read TGTGCCAGCAGCACCTGGACAGGGGTAATCTCACCCCTCCACTTT.

The CDR3: CSVEGTADTEAFF. CDR3 nucleotide sequence: TGCAGCGTTGAGGGGACAGCCGACACTGAAGCTTTCTTT. This rearrangement joins TRBV29-1 to TRBJ1-1, with TRBD1 matching over 7 bases. The CDR3 sequence is 13 residues long. V shed 3 bases, J shed 3 bases, and the junction held 4 bases outside the gene matches. Germline-derived CDR1 and CDR2 are SQVTM and ANQGSEA. Full variable domain (outside the CDR3, taken from reference TRBV29-1 and TRBJ1-1): SAVISQKPSRDICQRGTSLTIQCQVDSQVTMMFWYRQQPGQSLTLIATANQGSEATYESGFVIDKFPISRPNLTFSTLTVSNMSPEDSSIYLCSVEGTADTEAFFGQGTRLTVV.

J is TRBJ1-2 and V is TRBV10-2; D uncertain. This CDR3 is built from 15 residues. With 3 bases removed from V and 0 bases from J, the gap between germline ends came to 11 bases. CDR1 is WSHSY, CDR2 SAAADI, per germline. CDR3 region: CASSDRSRTNYGYTF. The CDR3 DNA is TGCGCCAGCAGTGACAGGTCCCGGACTAACTATGGCTACACCTTC.

J is TRBJ2-5 and V is TRBV27; D ambiguous. This CDR3 has 12 residues. Deletions cut 3 bases from V and 5 bases from J, with 7 bases between. Germline CDR1 is MNHEY and CDR2 is SMNVEV (reference sequence). The CDR3 protein is CASSFFGETQYF. The CDR3 nucleotides are TGTGCCAGCAGTTTTTTCGGGGAGACCCAGTACTTC.

V usage is TRBV4-1 and J usage is TRBJ2-3; TRBD2 aligns across 8 bases. Germline lookup yields CDR1 MGHRA and CDR2 YSYEKL. V was pared by 2 bases and J by 2 bases, with 9 bases of the junction left unmatched. This CDR3 is 17 amino acids long. CDR3 nucleotides: TGCGCCAGCAGCCAACCTCAAAGCGGGGGCATCACAGATACGCAGTATTTT. Its protein is CASSQPQSGGITDTQYF.

The genes are TRBV5-1 and TRBJ1-2; 11 nucleotides line up with TRBD1. The CDR3 spans 16 residues. J gave up 6 bases and V 1 base, and 8 bases lay outside the gene matches. The germline V gene encodes CDR1 SGHRS and CDR2 YFSETQ. In DNA form, the CDR3 reads TGCGCCAGCAGCTTGACGGGACAGGGGGATTGGGATGGCTACACCTTC. Translating gives CASSLTGQGDWDGYTF.

This clone was seen just once. The rearrangement joins TRBV14 to TRBJ2-1; possible D gene TRBD1, 6 bases. Germline loops: CDR1 SGHDN, CDR2 FVKESK. Trimming cost V 0 bases and J 8 bases, with 14 bases left between them. There are 15 residues in the CDR3. CDR3 sequence reads: CASSQDTGWNDEQFF. CDR3 nucleotides: TGTGCCAGCAGCCAAGATACAGGGTGGAACGATGAGCAGTTCTTC.

CDR3 residues: CASKRTGVDEQYF. For the CDR3, the DNA is TGTGCCAGTAAACGGACAGGAGTGGACGAGCAGTACTTC. The chain couples TRBV19 to TRBJ2-7, with 7 bases matching TRBD1. Trimming took 7 bases from V and 5 from J; bases not matched to a gene: 8. The CDR3 is 13 residues long. CDR1 and CDR2 from the germline V gene are LNHDA and SQIVND (reference sequence).

The chain has TRBV10-3 and TRBJ2-6; 11 positions match TRBD2. CDR3 length: 18 amino acids. Germline V lookup: CDR1 ENHRY, CDR2 SYGVKD. The V and J ends lost 8 bases and 2 bases, in that order; junction bases with no gene match: 11. This chain's CDR3 is CAIGVTSGGPAGANVLTF. The CDR3 nucleotides are TGTGCCATCGGCGTTACTAGCGGGGGTCCCGCTGGGGCCAACGTCCTGACTTTC.

J is TRBJ1-2 and V is TRBV10-2, with a possible D match to TRBD1 (5 bases). CDR1 WSHSY and CDR2 SAAADI come from the germline V gene. The CDR3 spans 14 residues. With 4 bases removed from V and 7 bases from J, the gap between germline ends came to 16 bases. This CDR3 is CASSADTLTRGYTF. The DNA of the CDR3 is TGCGCCAGCAGTGCGGACACCTTGACGCGTGGCTACACCTTC.